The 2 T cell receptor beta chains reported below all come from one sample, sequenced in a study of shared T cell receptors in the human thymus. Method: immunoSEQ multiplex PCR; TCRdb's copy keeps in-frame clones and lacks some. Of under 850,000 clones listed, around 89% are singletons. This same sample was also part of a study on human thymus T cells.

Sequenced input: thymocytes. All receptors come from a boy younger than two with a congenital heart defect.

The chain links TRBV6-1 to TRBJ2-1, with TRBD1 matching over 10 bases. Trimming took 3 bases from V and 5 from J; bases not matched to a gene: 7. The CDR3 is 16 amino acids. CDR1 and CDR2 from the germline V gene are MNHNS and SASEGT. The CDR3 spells CASSERGTGAHNEQFF. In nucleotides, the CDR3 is TGTGCCAGCAGTGAGCGGGGGACAGGGGCGCACAATGAGCAGTTCTTC.

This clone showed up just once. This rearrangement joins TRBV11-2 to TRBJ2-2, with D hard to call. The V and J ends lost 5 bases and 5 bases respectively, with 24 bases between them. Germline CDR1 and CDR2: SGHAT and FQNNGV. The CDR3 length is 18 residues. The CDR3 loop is CASSPRRVASPGTGELFF. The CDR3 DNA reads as TGTGCCAGCAGCCCTCGCCGGGTAGCCAGTCCCGGGACCGGGGAGCTGTTTTTT.